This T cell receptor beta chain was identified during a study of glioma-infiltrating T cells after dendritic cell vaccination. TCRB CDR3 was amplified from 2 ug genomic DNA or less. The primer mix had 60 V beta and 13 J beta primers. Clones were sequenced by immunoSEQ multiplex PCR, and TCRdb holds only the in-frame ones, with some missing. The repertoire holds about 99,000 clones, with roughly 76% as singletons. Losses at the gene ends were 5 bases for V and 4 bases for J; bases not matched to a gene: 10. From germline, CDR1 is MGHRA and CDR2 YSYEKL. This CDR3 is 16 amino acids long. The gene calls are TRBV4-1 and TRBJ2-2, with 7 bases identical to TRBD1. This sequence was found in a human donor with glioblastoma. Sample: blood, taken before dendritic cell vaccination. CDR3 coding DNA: TGCGCCAGCAGCTTCTTTGGGACAGCCCTCACCGGGGAGCTGTTTTTT. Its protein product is CASSFFGTALTGELFF.